This is a list of T cell receptor beta chains from one sample in a study of T-cell memory formation after mild COVID-19. TCRdb re-analysed the 5' RACE reads in MiXCR, keeping a single row per CDR3 protein. This repertoire shows over 120,000 distinct CDR3 sequences, approximately 21% found once; its top ten account for 2% to 2.5%. What was sequenced was PBMCs or a T cell subset sorted from them (not recorded which). Receptors were obtained from an adult woman who had mild COVID-19 (a few samples of this study predate the infection). Cell type and time point are not known. Each CDR3 is given with its conserved first and last residue. D genes are given only for firm matches. Expanded clones get a size class; other rows say once, few or many, or leave the size out.

CASRGPGQANRPYGYTF	TGTGCCAGCAGGGGGCCCGGACAGGCTAACCGTCCCTATGGCTACACCTTC	TRBJ1-2	TRBD1	TRBV5-4	-
CASSQGGQGATNEKLFF	TGCGCCAGCAGCCAGGGGGGACAGGGGGCAACTAATGAAAAACTGTTTTTT	TRBJ1-4	TRBD1	TRBV4-1	-
CASSEQGARYNEQFF	TGTGCCAGCAGTGAACAGGGGGCGCGATACAATGAGCAGTTCTTC	TRBJ2-1	TRBD1	TRBV6-1	few
CASSQLFGTEAFF	TGCGCCAGCAGCCAGCTTTTTGGCACTGAAGCTTTCTTT	TRBJ1-1	-	TRBV4-3	few
CASSLAPPSYEQYF	TGTGCCAGCAGCTTGGCCCCGCCATCCTACGAGCAGTACTTC	TRBJ2-7	-	TRBV5-5	-
CASSLDLAGSYEQYF	TGCGCCAGCAGCTTGGATCTAGCGGGGTCCTACGAGCAGTACTTC	TRBJ2-7	TRBD2	TRBV5-1	few
CASSSYSNTEAFF	TGTGCAAGCAGTTCGTACTCGAACACTGAAGCTTTCTTT	TRBJ1-1	-	TRBV2	once
CSASPLAGETQYF	TGCAGTGCTAGCCCCCTAGCGGGAGAGACCCAGTACTTC	TRBJ2-5	TRBD2	TRBV20-1	few
CASSLGGEQFF	TGTGCCAGCAGTTTGGGGGGTGAGCAGTTCTTC	TRBJ2-1	-	TRBV12-3/TRBV12-4	few
CASSSGQVNQPQHF	TGTGCCAGCAGCTCGGGACAGGTGAATCAGCCCCAGCATTTT	TRBJ1-5	TRBD1	TRBV7-2	few
CSAITGTSGGYEQYF	TGCAGTGCTATTACCGGGACTAGCGGGGGCTACGAGCAGTACTTC	TRBJ2-7	TRBD2	TRBV20-1	few
CASSLVDEQFF	TGTGCCAGCAGTTTAGTCGATGAGCAGTTCTTC	TRBJ2-1	-	TRBV12-3/TRBV12-4	-
CASTGGTDTQYF	TGTGCCAGCACTGGTGGCACAGATACGCAGTATTTT	TRBJ2-3	-	TRBV2	few
CASSPLASTDTQYF	TGTGCCAGCAGCCCCCTTGCAAGCACAGATACGCAGTATTTT	TRBJ2-3	-	TRBV14	-
CAIKPLAGGPRNEQFF	TGTGCCATCAAGCCGCTAGCGGGGGGCCCTCGCAATGAGCAGTTCTTC	TRBJ2-1	TRBD2	TRBV10-3	-
CASSSDRNEQYF	TGTGCCAGCAGCTCTGACAGGAACGAGCAGTACTTC	TRBJ2-7	-	TRBV11-1	-
CASSLAVPRGTFF	TGTGCCAGCAGCTTAGCGGTCCCTAGGGGGACTTTCTTT	TRBJ1-1	-	TRBV7-8	-
CASSLVQGSEAFF	TGTGCCAGCAGCTTAGTTCAGGGATCTGAAGCTTTCTTT	TRBJ1-1	-	TRBV11-3	few
CASRSKRPDEKLFF	TGTGCCAGCAGGTCTAAGAGGCCTGATGAAAAACTGTTTTTT	TRBJ1-4	-	TRBV7-9	-
CSVGLFTF	TGCAGCGTTGGCCTTTTCACCTTC	TRBJ1-2	-	TRBV29-1	-
CASSPLAGYSSTDTQYF	TGTGCCAGCAGCCCACTAGCGGGATACTCTAGCACAGATACGCAGTATTTT	TRBJ2-3	TRBD2	TRBV7-6	-
CASSPDRAGPGELFF	TGTGCCAGCAGCCCAGACAGGGCGGGTCCCGGGGAGCTGTTTTTT	TRBJ2-2	TRBD1	TRBV12-3/TRBV12-4	-
CASSTVETQYF	TGTGCCAGCAGCACCGTAGAGACCCAGTACTTC	TRBJ2-5	-	TRBV7-2	-
CASSLGLLEYF	TGCGCCAGCAGCTTGGGGCTTTTGGAGTACTTC	TRBJ2-7	-	TRBV5-1	-
CASKDQTTGAKNIQYF	TGTGCCAGCAAAGACCAGACAACAGGGGCCAAAAACATTCAGTACTTC	TRBJ2-4	-	TRBV5-6	-
CASSLRAGEYNEQFF	TGTGCCAGCAGTTTAAGGGCGGGAGAATACAATGAGCAGTTCTTC	TRBJ2-1	TRBD2	TRBV12-3/TRBV12-4	few
CASSYSTMSAWVQYF	TGTGCCAGCAGTTACTCGACTATGTCGGCCTGGGTGCAGTACTTC	TRBJ2-7	-	TRBV6-2/TRBV6-3	few
CSVNSGYGYTF	TGCAGCGTTAACTCTGGGTATGGCTACACCTTC	TRBJ1-2	-	TRBV29-1	-
CASSLNLGGRGETQYF	TGTGCCAGCAGCTTGAACTTAGGCGGGAGGGGAGAGACCCAGTACTTC	TRBJ2-5	TRBD2	TRBV5-4	-
CASSPRDGVLAKNIQYF	TGTGCCAGCAGCCCGCGGGACGGAGTCCTAGCCAAAAACATTCAGTACTTC	TRBJ2-4	-	TRBV7-9	-
CSDVTGGARAFF	TGCAGCGACGTTACAGGGGGCGCACGGGCTTTCTTT	TRBJ1-1	TRBD1	TRBV29-1	few